The rows below give T cell receptor beta chains drawn from one sample of a study of molecular identifiers for immune sequencing clone quantification. TCRdb re-called the PCR reads through MiXCR, storing one row per CDR3 protein. The top ten clones hold 0.85% of a sample with about 640,000 distinct CDR3 sequences, 15% to 20% of them seen once. The sample was naive CD8+ T cells from blood, with Jurkat cell RNA spiked in. The receptors derive from a human donor in good health. Some libraries in this study had Jurkat cell RNA spiked in. CDR3s include the opening cysteine and the closing phenylalanine or tryptophan. D genes are given only for firm matches. Only part of the rows carry a size: once, few, many, or a class if the clone is expanded.

DNA: TGTGCCAGCAGCTTAGGACTAGCTCTGAGCCAAGAGACCCAGTACTTC; CDR3: CASSLGLALSQETQYF; D: .; V: TRBV13; size: many; J: TRBJ2-5
DNA: TGTGCCAGCAGTGATTGGGACACCGCTAACTATGGCTACACCTTC; CDR3: CASSDWDTANYGYTF; D: .; V: TRBV2; size: many; J: TRBJ1-2
DNA: TGTGCCAGCTCATCAGAATTTTCTTCAGGCCTCGGAAACACCATATATTTT; CDR3: CASSSEFSSGLGNTIYF; D: .; V: TRBV18; size: .; J: TRBJ1-3
DNA: TGTGCCTGGAGCCCCCCAAACCACCTGGATCTATTCACCTTC; CDR3: CAWSPPNHLDLFTF; D: .; V: TRBV30; size: few; J: TRBJ1-2
DNA: TGTGCCAGCAGCCAAGGGGAGACAAGCGGAAACACCATATATTTT; CDR3: CASSQGETSGNTIYF; D: .; V: TRBV9; size: many; J: TRBJ1-3
DNA: TGCGCCAGCAGCTCCCCTGACAGGGGTCTCAACGAGCAGTACTTC; CDR3: CASSSPDRGLNEQYF; D: TRBD1; V: TRBV5-1; size: many; J: TRBJ2-7
DNA: TGTGCCAGCAGCTTACGGGCAACCGGGGAGCTGTTTTTT; CDR3: CASSLRATGELFF; D: .; V: TRBV7-8; size: .; J: TRBJ2-2
DNA: TGTGCCAGCAGCCACGTAAACTTGAATGAGCAGTTCTTC; CDR3: CASSHVNLNEQFF; D: .; V: TRBV3-1; size: many; J: TRBJ2-1
DNA: TGTGCCGGAAGACAGCCTGGGGGTGAAAAACTGTTTTTT; CDR3: CAGRQPGGEKLFF; D: .; V: TRBV6-1; size: few; J: TRBJ1-4
DNA: TGTGCCAGCAGTTTAGTTCAGGGGGCTCACTTTGGCTACACCTTC; CDR3: CASSLVQGAHFGYTF; D: TRBD1; V: TRBV12-3/TRBV12-4; size: .; J: TRBJ1-2
DNA: TGTGCCAGCAGTGAATCCGCTATTTCGGCTAGCGGGAGTCGGAACATTCCGTACTTC; CDR3: CASSESAISASGSRNIPYF; D: TRBD2; V: TRBV25-1; size: .; J: TRBJ2-4
DNA: TGTGCCAGCCAGAACAAACATCACGTTGGAAATGAGCAGTTCTTC; CDR3: CASQNKHHVGNEQFF; D: .; V: TRBV7-9; size: many; J: TRBJ2-1
DNA: TGCAGTGCTAGGGACGATAGTGGATTAAATCAGCCCCAGCATTTT; CDR3: CSARDDSGLNQPQHF; D: .; V: TRBV20-1; size: many; J: TRBJ1-5
DNA: TGTGCCAGCAGCGCCACACGCCTGATAGCGGGGGGGGTCACCGGGGAGCTGTTTTTT; CDR3: CASSATRLIAGGVTGELFF; D: TRBD2; V: TRBV9; size: .; J: TRBJ2-2
DNA: TGTGCCTGGACCTTAGGTGGGCGCACTGAAGCTTTCTTT; CDR3: CAWTLGGRTEAFF; D: .; V: TRBV30; size: many; J: TRBJ1-1
DNA: TGTGCCAGCAGCCCGGGCTGGGAGAGCAATCAGCCCCAGCATTTT; CDR3: CASSPGWESNQPQHF; D: .; V: TRBV7-9; size: .; J: TRBJ1-5
DNA: TGCAGCGTTGAAGATCAGGTCGGGGGAATTGGCTGCACCTTC; CDR3: CSVEDQVGGIGCTF; D: .; V: TRBV29-1; size: .; J: TRBJ1-2
DNA: TGTGCCAGCTCTCCCGCGAGTCCCTACGAGCAGTGCTTC; CDR3: CASSPASPYEQCF; D: .; V: TRBV19; size: .; J: TRBJ2-7
DNA: TGTGCCGGCACTCGGGGACTAGCGGGAGGTCCCGGGGAGCTGTTTTTT; CDR3: CAGTRGLAGGPGELFF; D: TRBD2; V: TRBV2; size: .; J: TRBJ2-2
DNA: TGTGCCACTTCCCCTGGGAGCGGGAGGTTGAATGAGCAGTTCTTC; CDR3: CATSPGSGRLNEQFF; D: TRBD2; V: TRBV24-1; size: many; J: TRBJ2-1
DNA: TGCGCCAGCAGCCAAGTAAGGCAGGCACAAGTCTACGAGCAGTACTTC; CDR3: CASSQVRQAQVYEQYF; D: .; V: TRBV4-3; size: .; J: TRBJ2-7
DNA: TGTGCCAGCAGCCCCACGCCCGACAGATTCTATGGCTACACCTTC; CDR3: CASSPTPDRFYGYTF; D: .; V: TRBV6-4; size: few; J: TRBJ1-2
DNA: TGTGCCAGCAGCCAAGAGGGGGAGCAGCCCCAGCATTTT; CDR3: CASSQEGEQPQHF; D: .; V: TRBV7-6; size: .; J: TRBJ1-5
DNA: TGTGCCAGCAGCCAGGAACCAGGGGGATTGATCACTGAAGCTTTCTTT; CDR3: CASSQEPGGLITEAFF; D: TRBD1; V: TRBV4-2; size: many; J: TRBJ1-1
DNA: TGTGCCAGCGCCCTCTCGGGGGTAAGAATAGATACGCAGTATTTT; CDR3: CASALSGVRIDTQYF; D: .; V: TRBV25-1; size: few; J: TRBJ2-3
DNA: TGCAGTGCTCAACGCCTCATCCCCGGGATTGACAGCACAGATACGCAGTATTTT; CDR3: CSAQRLIPGIDSTDTQYF; D: .; V: TRBV20-1; size: many; J: TRBJ2-3
DNA: TGTGCCAGCAGCCATTGGACTGTAGACTCTGGGGCCAACGTCCTGACTTTC; CDR3: CASSHWTVDSGANVLTF; D: .; V: TRBV14; size: many; J: TRBJ2-6
DNA: TGCAGCGTTATCTTCGAGACCCAGTACTTC; CDR3: CSVIFETQYF; D: .; V: TRBV29-1; size: many; J: TRBJ2-5
DNA: TGCAGTGCCCGTTTTATAACAGGGTTCACTGAAGCTTTCTTT; CDR3: CSARFITGFTEAFF; D: .; V: TRBV20-1; size: .; J: TRBJ1-1
DNA: TGTGCCAGCAGCCGACTAGCGGGAGGAGATACGCAGTATTTT; CDR3: CASSRLAGGDTQYF; D: TRBD2; V: TRBV7-3; size: many; J: TRBJ2-3
DNA: TGTGCCAGCTCACCACCGTGGAGCGGCGAGCAGTACTTC; CDR3: CASSPPWSGEQYF; D: .; V: TRBV18; size: few; J: TRBJ2-7
DNA: TGTGCCACTGACGGGTTGGATACGAACACCGGGGAGCTGTTTTTT; CDR3: CATDGLDTNTGELFF; D: .; V: TRBV28; size: many; J: TRBJ2-2
DNA: TGTGCCTGCCCGGGACTCGGCCCCTACGAGCAGTACTTC; CDR3: CACPGLGPYEQYF; D: .; V: TRBV30; size: many; J: TRBJ2-7
DNA: TGTGCCAGCGCTGGGTCTCGGGCGACTGAAGCTTTCTTT; CDR3: CASAGSRATEAFF; D: .; V: TRBV6-2/TRBV6-3; size: many; J: TRBJ1-1
DNA: TGTGCCAGCAGCCAGGAGGGGGCCTACGAGCAGTACTTC; CDR3: CASSQEGAYEQYF; D: .; V: TRBV4-2; size: many; J: TRBJ2-7
DNA: TGCGCCAGCAGCCATTCGGCAGGAGACTACTACGAGCAGTACTTC; CDR3: CASSHSAGDYYEQYF; D: .; V: TRBV4-3; size: many; J: TRBJ2-7
DNA: TGCAGTGCTAGAAGCACGGGCTACGAGCAGTACTTC; CDR3: CSARSTGYEQYF; D: .; V: TRBV20-1; size: few; J: TRBJ2-7
DNA: TGCAGCGTTGAAGCAGGCCAGACAGCCTATGGCTACACCTTC; CDR3: CSVEAGQTAYGYTF; D: .; V: TRBV29-1; size: many; J: TRBJ1-2
DNA: TGCAGTGCAGACAATGGGGGGACTGGATTGTCCTACGAGCAGTACTTC; CDR3: CSADNGGTGLSYEQYF; D: .; V: TRBV20-1; size: many; J: TRBJ2-7
DNA: TGCGCCAGCAGCCAAGATTGGGCTAGCGGGGGGGTAGGCGAGCAGTACTTC; CDR3: CASSQDWASGGVGEQYF; D: TRBD2; V: TRBV4-3; size: .; J: TRBJ2-7
DNA: TGTGCCACCAGCAGGCGGACACCCATTGTGGATGAGCAGTTCTTC; CDR3: CATSRRTPIVDEQFF; D: .; V: TRBV15; size: many; J: TRBJ2-1
DNA: TGCAGCGTTGGCGCGGGGCAGGGTTTGACCGGGGAGCTGTTTTTT; CDR3: CSVGAGQGLTGELFF; D: .; V: TRBV29-1; size: many; J: TRBJ2-2
DNA: TGTGCCAGCAGCATCGGGCGGGGGGGCGCAGATACGCAGTATTTT; CDR3: CASSIGRGGADTQYF; D: TRBD2; V: TRBV2; size: many; J: TRBJ2-3
DNA: TGTGCCAGCAGTTTCCAGGGAGGGCCCTATGGCTACACCTTC; CDR3: CASSFQGGPYGYTF; D: .; V: TRBV27; size: few; J: TRBJ1-2
DNA: TGTGCCAGCAGCCCGGGAAACACCATATATTTT; CDR3: CASSPGNTIYF; D: .; V: TRBV7-2; size: many; J: TRBJ1-3
DNA: TGTGCCAGCAGCTTGTTTAGAGGGGCAGATACGCAGTATTTT; CDR3: CASSLFRGADTQYF; D: .; V: TRBV5-4; size: many; J: TRBJ2-3
DNA: TGTGCCAGCGCCCGTCCGGGTGGGTACGAGCAGTACTTC; CDR3: CASARPGGYEQYF; D: .; V: TRBV7-9; size: many; J: TRBJ2-7
DNA: TGTGCCAGCAGTCTCTACGGGACTAGCTTCTACGAGCAGTACTTC; CDR3: CASSLYGTSFYEQYF; D: TRBD2; V: TRBV28; size: few; J: TRBJ2-7
DNA: TGCAGCGTTGAAGATTCGAGAGGGGGGGTTTACGATGAGCAGTTCTTC; CDR3: CSVEDSRGGVYDEQFF; D: .; V: TRBV29-1; size: many; J: TRBJ2-1
DNA: TGTGCCAGCAGTCCCCGGACAGGGTGGGGTGGCTACACCTTC; CDR3: CASSPRTGWGGYTF; D: TRBD1; V: TRBV27; size: many; J: TRBJ1-2
DNA: TGTGCCAGCAGCGTGACGGGACTAGCGGGAATCTCAGATACGCAGTATTTT; CDR3: CASSVTGLAGISDTQYF; D: TRBD2; V: TRBV9; size: many; J: TRBJ2-3